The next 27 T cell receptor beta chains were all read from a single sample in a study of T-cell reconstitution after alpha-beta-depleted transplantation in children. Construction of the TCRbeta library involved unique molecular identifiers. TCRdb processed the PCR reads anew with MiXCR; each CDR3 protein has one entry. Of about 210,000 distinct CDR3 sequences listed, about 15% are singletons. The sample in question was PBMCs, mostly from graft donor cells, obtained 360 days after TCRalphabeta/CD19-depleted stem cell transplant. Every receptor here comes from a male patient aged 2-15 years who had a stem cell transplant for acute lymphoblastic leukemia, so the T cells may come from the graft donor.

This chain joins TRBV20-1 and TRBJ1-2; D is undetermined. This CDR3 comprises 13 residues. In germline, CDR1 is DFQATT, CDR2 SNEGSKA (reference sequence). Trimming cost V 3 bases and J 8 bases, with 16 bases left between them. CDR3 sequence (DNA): TGCAGTGCTAGTCGCCAGATACTATCCGGCTACACCTTC. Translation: CSASRQILSGYTF.

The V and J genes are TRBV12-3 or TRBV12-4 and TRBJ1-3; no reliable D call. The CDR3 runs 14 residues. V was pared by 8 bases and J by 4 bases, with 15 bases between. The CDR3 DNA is TGTGCCAGCGGCCCCCTCGAGCGCGGAAACACCATATATTTT. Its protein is CASGPLERGNTIYF.

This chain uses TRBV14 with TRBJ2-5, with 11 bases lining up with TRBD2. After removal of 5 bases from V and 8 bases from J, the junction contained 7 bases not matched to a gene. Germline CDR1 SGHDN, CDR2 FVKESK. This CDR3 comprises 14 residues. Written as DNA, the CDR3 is TGTGCCAGCAGCAAAGCGGGACTAGCGGCCACCCAGTACTTC. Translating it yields CASSKAGLAATQYF.

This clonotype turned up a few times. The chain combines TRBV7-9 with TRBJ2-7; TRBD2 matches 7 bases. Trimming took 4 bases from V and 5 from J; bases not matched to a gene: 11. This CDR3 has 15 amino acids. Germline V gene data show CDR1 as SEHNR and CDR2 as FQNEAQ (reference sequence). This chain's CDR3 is CASSSRTRTVHEQYF. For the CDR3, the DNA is TGTGCCAGCAGCTCTAGGACTAGAACGGTCCACGAGCAGTACTTC. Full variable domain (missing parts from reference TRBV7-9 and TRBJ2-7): DTGVSQNPRHKITKRGQNVTFRCDPISEHNRLYWYRQTLGQGPEFLTYFQNEAQLEKSRLLSDRFSAERPKGSFSTLEIQRTEQGDSAMYLCASSSRTRTVHEQYFGPGTRLTVT.

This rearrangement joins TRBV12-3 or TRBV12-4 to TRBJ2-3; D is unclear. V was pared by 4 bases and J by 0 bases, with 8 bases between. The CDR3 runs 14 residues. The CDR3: CASSSQESTDTQYF. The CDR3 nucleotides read TGTGCCAGCAGTTCCCAGGAGAGCACAGATACGCAGTATTTT.

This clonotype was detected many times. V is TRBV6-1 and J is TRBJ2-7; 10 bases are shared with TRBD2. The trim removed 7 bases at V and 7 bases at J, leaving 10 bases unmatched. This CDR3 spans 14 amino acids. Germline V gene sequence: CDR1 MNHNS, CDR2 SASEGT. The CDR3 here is CASTGLAGVEEQYF. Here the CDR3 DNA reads TGTGCCAGCACCGGCCTAGCGGGAGTGGAGGAGCAGTACTTC.

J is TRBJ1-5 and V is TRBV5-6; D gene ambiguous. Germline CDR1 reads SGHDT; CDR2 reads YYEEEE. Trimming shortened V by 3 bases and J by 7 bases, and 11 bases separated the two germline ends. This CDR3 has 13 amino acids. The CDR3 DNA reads TGTGCCAGCAGCTCAATACTGATGCAGCCCCAGCATTTT. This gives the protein CASSSILMQPQHF.

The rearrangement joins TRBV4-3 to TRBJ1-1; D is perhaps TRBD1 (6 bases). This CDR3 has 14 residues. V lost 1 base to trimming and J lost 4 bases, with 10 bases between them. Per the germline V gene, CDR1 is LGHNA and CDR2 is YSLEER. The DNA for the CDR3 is TGCGCCAGCAGCCAAGGGGGGGGCCGCACTGAAGCTTTCTTT. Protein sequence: CASSQGGGRTEAFF.

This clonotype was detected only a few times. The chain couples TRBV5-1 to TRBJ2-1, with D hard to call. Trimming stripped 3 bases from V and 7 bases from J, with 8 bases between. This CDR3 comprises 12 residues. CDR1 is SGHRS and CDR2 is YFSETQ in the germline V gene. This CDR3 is CASSSSGNEQFF. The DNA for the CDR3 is TGCGCCAGCAGCTCGTCCGGGAATGAGCAGTTCTTC.

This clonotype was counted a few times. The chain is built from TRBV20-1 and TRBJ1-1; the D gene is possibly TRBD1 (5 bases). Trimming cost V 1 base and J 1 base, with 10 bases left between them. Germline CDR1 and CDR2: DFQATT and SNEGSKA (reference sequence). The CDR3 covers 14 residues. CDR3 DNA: TGCAGTGCTAGAGGGGGCACGGGGAACACTGAAGCTTTCTTT. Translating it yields CSARGGTGNTEAFF.

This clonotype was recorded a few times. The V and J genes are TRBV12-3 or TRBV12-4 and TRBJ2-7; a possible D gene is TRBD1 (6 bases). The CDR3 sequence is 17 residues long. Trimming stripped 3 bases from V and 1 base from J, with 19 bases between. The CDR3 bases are TGTGCCAGCAGTTTGAATCCCGGGACAAGGAGGTCCTACGAGCAGTACTTC. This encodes CASSLNPGTRRSYEQYF.

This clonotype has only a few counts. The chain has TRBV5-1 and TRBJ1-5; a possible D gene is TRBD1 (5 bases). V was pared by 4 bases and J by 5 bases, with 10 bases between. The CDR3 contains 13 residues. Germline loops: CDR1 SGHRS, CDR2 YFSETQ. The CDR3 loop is CASSPRGDQPQHF. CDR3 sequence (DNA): TGCGCCAGCAGCCCCCGGGGGGATCAGCCCCAGCATTTT.

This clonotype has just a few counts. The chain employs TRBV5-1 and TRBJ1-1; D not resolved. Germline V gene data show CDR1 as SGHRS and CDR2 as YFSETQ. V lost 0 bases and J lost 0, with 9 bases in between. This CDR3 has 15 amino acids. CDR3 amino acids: CASSLDRKLNTEAFF. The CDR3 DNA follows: TGCGCCAGCAGCTTGGATCGGAAGCTGAACACTGAAGCTTTCTTT.

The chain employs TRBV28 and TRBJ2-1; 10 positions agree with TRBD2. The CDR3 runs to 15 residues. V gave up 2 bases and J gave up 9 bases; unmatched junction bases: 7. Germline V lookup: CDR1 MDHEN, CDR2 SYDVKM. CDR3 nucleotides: TGTGCCAGCAGTTTACCCCTAGCGGGAGCAACTGAGCAGTTCTTC. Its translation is CASSLPLAGATEQFF. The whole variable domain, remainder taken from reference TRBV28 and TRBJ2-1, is DVKVTQSSRYLVKRTGEKVFLECVQDMDHENMFWYRQDPGLGLRLIYFSYDVKMKEKGDIPEGYSVSREKKERFSLILESASTNQTSMYLCASSLPLAGATEQFFGPGTRLTVL.

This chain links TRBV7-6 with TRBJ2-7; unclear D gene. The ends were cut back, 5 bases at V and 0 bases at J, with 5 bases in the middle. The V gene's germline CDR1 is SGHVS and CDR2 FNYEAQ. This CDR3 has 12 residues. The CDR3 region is CASSGPSYEQYF. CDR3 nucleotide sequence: TGTGCCAGCAGCGGTCCCTCCTACGAGCAGTACTTC.

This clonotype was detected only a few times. The CDR3 DNA reads as TGTGCCAGCAGTTACTCGGATAATCAGCCCCAGCATTTT. It yields the protein CASSYSDNQPQHF. V and J are TRBV6-2 or TRBV6-3 and TRBJ1-5; D uncertain. Germline values: CDR1 MNHEY, CDR2 SVGEGT. The CDR3 length is 13 residues. The ends were cut back, 0 bases at V and 4 bases at J, with 4 bases in the middle.

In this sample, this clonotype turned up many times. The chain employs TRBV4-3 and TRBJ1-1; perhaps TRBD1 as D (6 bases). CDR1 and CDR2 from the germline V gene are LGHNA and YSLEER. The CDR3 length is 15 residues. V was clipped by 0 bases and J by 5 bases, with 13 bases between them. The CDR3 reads CASSQEQGRRTEAFF. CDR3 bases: TGCGCCAGCAGCCAAGAACAGGGACGTCGGACTGAAGCTTTCTTT.

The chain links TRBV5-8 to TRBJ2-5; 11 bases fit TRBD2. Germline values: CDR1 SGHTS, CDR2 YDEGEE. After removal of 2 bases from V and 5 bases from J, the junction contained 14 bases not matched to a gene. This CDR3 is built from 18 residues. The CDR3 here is CASSFETSGISSLETQYF. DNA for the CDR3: TGTGCCAGCAGCTTTGAGACTAGCGGGATTAGTAGTCTGGAGACCCAGTACTTC. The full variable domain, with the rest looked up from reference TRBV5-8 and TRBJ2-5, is EAGVTQSPTHLIKTRGQQATLRCSPISGHTSVYWYQQALGLGLQFLLWYDEGEERNRGNFPPRFSGRQFPNYSSELNVNALELEDSALYLCASSFETSGISSLETQYFGPGTRLLVL.

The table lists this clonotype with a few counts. DNA of the CDR3: TGTGCCAGCAGCTTAGAGGGCGTCTCTGGGGCCAACGTCCTGACTTTC. It is translated as CASSLEGVSGANVLTF. This chain connects TRBV11-2 to TRBJ2-6; no reliable D call. CDR1 is SGHAT and CDR2 is FQNNGV in the germline V gene. The ends were cut back, 0 bases at V and 0 bases at J, with 6 bases in the middle. The CDR3 is 16 residues long.

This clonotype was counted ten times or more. This CDR3 reads CASSFGTAPYEQYF. CDR3 nucleotide sequence: TGTGCCAGCAGCTTCGGGACAGCTCCCTACGAGCAGTACTTC. This chain connects TRBV7-8 to TRBJ2-7, with 7 bases that match TRBD1. V shed 3 bases, J shed 2 bases, and the junction held 4 bases outside the gene matches. This CDR3 spans 14 amino acids. Germline lookup yields CDR1 SGHVS and CDR2 FQNEAQ. The full variable domain, with the rest looked up from reference TRBV7-8 and TRBJ2-7, is GAGVSQSPRYKVAKRGQDVALRCDPISGHVSLFWYQQALGQGPEFLTYFQNEAQLDKSGLPSDRFFAERPEGSVSTLKIQRTQQEDSAVYLCASSFGTAPYEQYFGPGTRLTVT.

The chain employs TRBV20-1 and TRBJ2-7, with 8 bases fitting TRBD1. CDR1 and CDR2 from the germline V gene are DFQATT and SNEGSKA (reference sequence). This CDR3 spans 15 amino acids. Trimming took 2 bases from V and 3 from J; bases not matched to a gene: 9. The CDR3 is CSARPDRAGIYEQYF. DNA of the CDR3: TGCAGTGCTAGACCGGACAGGGCAGGGATCTACGAGCAGTACTTC.

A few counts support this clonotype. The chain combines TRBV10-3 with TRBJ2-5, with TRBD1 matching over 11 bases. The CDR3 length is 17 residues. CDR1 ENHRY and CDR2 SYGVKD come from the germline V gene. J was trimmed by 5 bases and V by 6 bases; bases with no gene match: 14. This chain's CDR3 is CAIRNTGTGGMGETQYF. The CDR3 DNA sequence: TGTGCCATCAGAAATACCGGGACAGGGGGAATGGGGGAGACCCAGTACTTC.

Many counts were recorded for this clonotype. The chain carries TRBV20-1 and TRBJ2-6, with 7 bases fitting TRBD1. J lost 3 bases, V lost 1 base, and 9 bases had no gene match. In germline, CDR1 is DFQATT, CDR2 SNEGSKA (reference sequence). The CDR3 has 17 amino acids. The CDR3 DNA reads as TGCAGTGCTAGAGGAAGGACAGGCCTCCTTGGGGCCAACGTCCTGACTTTC. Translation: CSARGRTGLLGANVLTF.

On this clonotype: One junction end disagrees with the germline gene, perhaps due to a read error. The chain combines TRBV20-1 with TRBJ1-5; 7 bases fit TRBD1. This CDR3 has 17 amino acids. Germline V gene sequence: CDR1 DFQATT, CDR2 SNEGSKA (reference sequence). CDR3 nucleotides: TGCTGTGCTAGAGATCGGCAGGTGACAGGGCTCAATCAGCCCCAGCATTTT. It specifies CCARDRQVTGLNQPQHF.

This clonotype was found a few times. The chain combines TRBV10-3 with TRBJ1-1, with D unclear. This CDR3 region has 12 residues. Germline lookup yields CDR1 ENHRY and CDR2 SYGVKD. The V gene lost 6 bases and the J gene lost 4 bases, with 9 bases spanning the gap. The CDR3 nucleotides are TGTGCCATCAGAGAAGGTGGCACTGAAGCTTTCTTT. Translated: CAIREGGTEAFF.

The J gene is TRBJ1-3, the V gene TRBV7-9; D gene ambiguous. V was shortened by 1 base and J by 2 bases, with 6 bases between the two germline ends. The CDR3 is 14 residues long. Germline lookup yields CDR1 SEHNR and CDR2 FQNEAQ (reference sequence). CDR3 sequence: CASSLEGTGNTIYF. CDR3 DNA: TGTGCCAGCAGCTTAGAGGGAACTGGAAACACCATATATTTT.

This chain's CDR3 is CASRQPGVGGGYTF. CDR3 nucleotides: TGTGCCAGCAGACAGCCAGGGGTCGGCGGTGGCTACACCTTC. The chain couples TRBV12-3 or TRBV12-4 to TRBJ1-2, with D maybe TRBD1 (6 bases). The CDR3 loop spans 14 amino acids. Trimming took 6 bases from V and 7 from J, leaving 18 bases between them.